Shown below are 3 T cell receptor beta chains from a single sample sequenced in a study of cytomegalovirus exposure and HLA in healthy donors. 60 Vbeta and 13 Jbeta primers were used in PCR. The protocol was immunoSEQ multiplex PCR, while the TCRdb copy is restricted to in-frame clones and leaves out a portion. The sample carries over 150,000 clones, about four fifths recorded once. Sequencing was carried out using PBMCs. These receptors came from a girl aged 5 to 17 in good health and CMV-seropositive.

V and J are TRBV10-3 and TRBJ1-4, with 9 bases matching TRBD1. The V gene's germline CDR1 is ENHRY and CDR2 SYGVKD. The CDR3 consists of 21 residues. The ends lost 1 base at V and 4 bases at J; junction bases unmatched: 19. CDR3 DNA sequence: TGTGCCATCAGTGAGTTTACCCCTAACAGGGGGCCGGGAGATTATAATGAAAAACTGTTTTTT. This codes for CAISEFTPNRGPGDYNEKLFF.

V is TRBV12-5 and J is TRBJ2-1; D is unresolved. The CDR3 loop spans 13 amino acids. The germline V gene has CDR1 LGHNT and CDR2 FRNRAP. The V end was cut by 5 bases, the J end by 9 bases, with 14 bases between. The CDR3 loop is CASGPNPRGEQFF. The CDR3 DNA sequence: TGTGCTAGTGGTCCTAACCCGCGAGGTGAGCAGTTCTTC.

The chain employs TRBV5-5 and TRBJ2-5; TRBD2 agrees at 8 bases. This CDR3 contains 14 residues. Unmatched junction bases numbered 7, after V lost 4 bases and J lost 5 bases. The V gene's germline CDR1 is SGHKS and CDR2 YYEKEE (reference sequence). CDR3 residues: CASSPGLVGETQYF. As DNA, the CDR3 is TGTGCCAGCAGCCCGGGACTAGTAGGTGAGACCCAGTACTTC.